The 26 T cell receptor beta chains below were found in one sample sequenced in a study of blood T cell repertoires in COVID-19. Sequenced by immunoSEQ multiplex PCR; TCRdb stores in-frame clones only, minus some. The sample lists tens of thousands of clones, 75% to 85% occurring once. Sequenced input: peripheral blood. The receptors were gathered from a woman aged 80 or over with acute or convalescent COVID-19.

J is TRBJ1-1 and V is TRBV11-2; a possible D gene is TRBD1 (5 bases). Germline V gene lookup returns CDR1 SGHAT and CDR2 FQNNGV. V was cut by 5 bases and J by 11 bases, with 24 bases left in between. CDR3 length: 15 amino acids. For the CDR3, the DNA is TGTGCCAGCAGCCTTCGCGGGGGGGAGGCACTTTTGGCTTTCTTT. This encodes CASSLRGGEALLAFF.

This chain links TRBV20-1 with TRBJ1-1, with TRBD1 as a possible D gene (5 bases). The CDR3 runs to 11 residues. The V end was cut by 2 bases, the J end by 7 bases, with 8 bases between. Germline V gives CDR1 DFQATT, CDR2 SNEGSKA (reference sequence). The chain's CDR3 is CSARRTREAFF. Written as DNA, the CDR3 is TGCAGTGCTAGACGGACACGTGAAGCTTTCTTT.

The V gene is TRBV9, the J gene TRBJ2-1, with 7 bases matching TRBD2. In germline, CDR1 is SGDLS, CDR2 YYNGEE. Trimming cost V 4 bases and J 7 bases; bases outside gene matches: 14. This CDR3 comprises 16 residues. The CDR3 nucleotides read TGTGCCAGCAGCTCCCGCGGGGAGGGGATAAGGAATGAGCAGTTCTTC. Its protein is CASSSRGEGIRNEQFF.

This chain connects TRBV7-8 to TRBJ2-1; 12 bases are a match to TRBD1. This CDR3 is built from 14 residues. Germline V gene sequence: CDR1 SGHVS, CDR2 FQNEAQ. Unmatched junction bases numbered 5, after V lost 5 bases and J lost 9 bases. Here the CDR3 DNA reads TGTGCCAGCAGCCTCGGGACAGGGGGCTTTGAGCAGTTCTTC. The encoded protein is CASSLGTGGFEQFF.

V usage is TRBV2 and J usage is TRBJ1-2, with 10 bases aligning to TRBD1. The CDR3 is made up of 14 amino acids. CDR1 is SNHLY and CDR2 is FYNNEI in the germline V gene. Trimming removed 6 bases from V and 6 bases from J; junction bases left unmatched: 7. CDR3 sequence (DNA): TGTGCCAGCAGAGACGGACAGGGGGTTGATGGCTACACCTTC. This codes for CASRDGQGVDGYTF.

This chain joins TRBV10-3 and TRBJ1-6, with 7 bases matching TRBD1. There are 15 residues in the CDR3. The junction had 10 bases not matched to a gene; V was cut back by 4 bases and J by 10 bases. The germline V gene has CDR1 ENHRY and CDR2 SYGVKD. In nucleotides, the CDR3 is TGTGCCATCAGTGGGGGGACAGCCAATGGATCACCCCTCCACTTT. Translating it yields CAISGGTANGSPLHF.

The rearrangement joins TRBV30 to TRBJ1-2; 7 bases line up with TRBD1. V lost 4 bases and J lost 5; bases outside the gene matches: 1. CDR1 is GTSNPN and CDR2 is SVGIG in the germline V gene (reference sequence). The CDR3 runs to 11 residues. CDR3 nucleotides: TGTGCCTGGACAGGGGGATATGGCTACACCTTC. Its translation is CAWTGGYGYTF.

This clone was counted only a few times. The chain employs TRBV5-1 and TRBJ1-6, with 7 bases aligning to TRBD1. This CDR3 region has 14 residues. Germline V gene data show CDR1 as SGHRS and CDR2 as YFSETQ. Trimming removed 5 bases from V and 10 bases from J; junction bases left unmatched: 9. This CDR3 reads CASRPTGAESPLHF. The CDR3 DNA sequence: TGCGCCAGCAGACCTACAGGGGCTGAATCACCCCTCCACTTT.

V usage is TRBV1 and J usage is TRBJ1-4; whether TRBD1, the table's D call, matches the DNA was not checked. TRBV1 is annotated as a pseudogene. CDR3 length: 21 amino acids. The CDR3 spells CTSSQEPQGPLSEATNEKLFF. For the CDR3, the DNA is TGCACCAGCAGCCAAGAACCACAGGGGCCCCTAAGTGAGGCAACTAATGAAAAACTGTTTTTT.

V and J are TRBV2 and TRBJ1-5; D perhaps matches TRBD1 (5 bases). Per germline, CDR1 SNHLY and CDR2 FYNNEI. The CDR3 totals 14 residues. V lost 6 bases and J 4 bases, leaving 13 bases between the germline ends. CDR3 nucleotide sequence: TGTGCCAGCAGCCGCTCCGACAGAAATCAGCCCCAGCATTTT. It codes for CASSRSDRNQPQHF.

This chain uses TRBV5-5 with TRBJ2-6, with TRBD2 matching 16 bases. The germline V gene has CDR1 SGHKS and CDR2 YYEKEE (reference sequence). The junction had 9 bases not matched to a gene; V was cut back by 4 bases and J by 5 bases. The CDR3 consists of 19 residues. The CDR3 nucleotides read TGTGCCAGCAGCGCCGGGACTAGCGGGGGGGTCGTACGGGCCAACGTCCTGACTTTC. It codes for CASSAGTSGGVVRANVLTF.

This clone was seen more than once but under ten times. This rearrangement joins TRBV18 to TRBJ1-3; D is ambiguous. Per the germline V gene, CDR1 is KGHSH and CDR2 is LQKENI. This CDR3 contains 16 residues. Trimming stripped 3 bases from V and 0 bases from J, with 12 bases between. The CDR3: CASSPLTEISGNTIYF. CDR3 DNA sequence: TGTGCCAGCTCACCCCTAACAGAAATCTCTGGAAACACCATATATTTT.

A single count supports this clone. This rearrangement joins TRBV19 to TRBJ1-3; 12 bases line up with TRBD1. CDR1 and CDR2 (germline): LNHDA, SQIVND (reference sequence). The CDR3 has 16 amino acids. The trim removed 5 bases at V and 2 bases at J, leaving 4 bases unmatched. The CDR3 DNA reads as TGTGCCAGTAGTCCGGGACAGGGGGCAGCTGGAAACACCATATATTTT. It encodes CASSPGQGAAGNTIYF.

This chain joins TRBV5-1 and TRBJ2-6, with 7 nucleotides matching TRBD1. This CDR3 is 15 amino acids long. CDR1 is SGHRS and CDR2 is YFSETQ in the germline V gene. With V trimmed by 4 bases and J by 4 bases, 5 bases remained unmatched. The CDR3 region is CASSPTGSGANVLTF. DNA of the CDR3: TGCGCCAGCAGCCCGACAGGGTCCGGGGCCAACGTCCTGACTTTC. Variable domain in full (rest from reference TRBV5-1 and TRBJ2-6): KAGVTQTPRYLIKTRGQQVTLSCSPISGHRSVSWYQQTPGQGLQFLFEYFSETQRNKGNFPGRFSGRQFSNSRSEMNVSTLELGDSALYLCASSPTGSGANVLTFGAGSRLTVL.

The chain carries TRBV6-5 and TRBJ1-2; 7 bases line up with TRBD1. V trimming: 6 bases; J trimming: 3 bases; junction bases outside the gene matches: 7. Germline V gene lookup returns CDR1 MNHEY and CDR2 SVGAGI. This CDR3 comprises 14 residues. For the CDR3, the DNA is TGTGCCAGCAGGCCCTCCGGGACAGACTATGGCTACACCTTC. It encodes CASRPSGTDYGYTF.

CDR3 region: CASTAQGAGETQYF. The CDR3 nucleotides are TGTGCCAGCACTGCTCAGGGGGCGGGGGAGACCCAGTACTTC. The rearrangement joins TRBV7-9 to TRBJ2-5; 8 nucleotides match TRBD1. V dropped 7 bases and J dropped 5; count of bases not matched to a gene: 9. The CDR3 spans 14 residues. The germline gives CDR1 SEHNR, CDR2 FQNEAQ (reference sequence).

This clone was observed once. The J gene is TRBJ2-7, the V gene TRBV28; 8 bases are a match to TRBD1. The CDR3 loop spans 15 amino acids. The germline gives CDR1 MDHEN, CDR2 SYDVKM. The V segment lost 5 bases and the J segment 3 bases; nucleotides outside the gene matches: 9. The CDR3 region has the DNA TGTGCCAGCAGTCAAACATCCACAGGGGGCTACGAGCAGTACTTC. Protein product: CASSQTSTGGYEQYF.

This clone was recorded once. The chain links TRBV11-2 to TRBJ2-2; D might be TRBD2 (7 bases). The CDR3 covers 15 residues. Germline CDR1 reads SGHAT; CDR2 reads FQNNGV. V lost 1 base to trimming and J lost 4 bases, with 10 bases between them. The chain's CDR3 is CASSLVGGPTGELFF. The CDR3, as DNA: TGTGCCAGCAGCTTAGTGGGGGGGCCCACCGGGGAGCTGTTTTTT.

The gene calls are TRBV6-5 and TRBJ1-2; D is unclear. The V end lost 10 bases, the J end lost 6 bases, and 21 bases lay between the germline ends. The CDR3 has 14 residues. The germline V gene encodes CDR1 MNHEY and CDR2 SVGAGI. CDR3 coding DNA: TGTGCCACCAAAGAGGCCAGCTACTTTCATGGCTACACCTTC. Amino acid sequence: CATKEASYFHGYTF.

The rearrangement links TRBV5-5 to TRBJ1-1, with a possible D match to TRBD1 (6 bases). Per the germline V gene, CDR1 is SGHKS and CDR2 is YYEKEE (reference sequence). V lost 0 bases and J 4 bases, leaving 13 bases between the germline ends. This CDR3 spans 15 amino acids. Here the CDR3 reads CASSLGQQGSTEAFF. Here the CDR3 DNA reads TGTGCCAGCAGCTTGGGGCAACAGGGAAGCACTGAAGCTTTCTTT.

The genes are TRBV5-1 and TRBJ2-1; 8 nucleotides agree with TRBD2. V gave up 3 bases and J gave up 1 base; unmatched junction bases: 6. Germline V gene lookup returns CDR1 SGHRS and CDR2 YFSETQ. This CDR3 region has 16 residues. In nucleotides, the CDR3 is TGCGCCAGCAGCTCGTCGGGAGGGGGGTCCTACAATGAGCAGTTCTTC. This sequence encodes CASSSSGGGSYNEQFF.

The chain carries TRBV6-4 and TRBJ1-2; 9 positions agree with TRBD1. The CDR3 has 15 amino acids. Germline values: CDR1 MRHNA, CDR2 SNTAGT. J was trimmed by 2 bases and V by 6 bases; bases with no gene match: 7. The CDR3 DNA reads as TGTGCCAGCAGCCCACAGGGGGCGGCGAACTATGGCTACACCTTC. Amino acid sequence: CASSPQGAANYGYTF.

V and J are TRBV9 and TRBJ1-3, with D unclear. Germline lookup yields CDR1 SGDLS and CDR2 YYNGEE. There are 15 residues in the CDR3. The ends were cut back, 0 bases at V and 0 bases at J, with 7 bases in the middle. The CDR3 DNA reads as TGTGCCAGCAGCGTAGTTCCAGACTCTGGAAACACCATATATTTT. Amino acids: CASSVVPDSGNTIYF.

The rearrangement links TRBV11-2 to TRBJ2-5; 8 bases map to TRBD2. Germline CDR1 reads SGHAT; CDR2 reads FQNNGV. V shed 1 base and J 5 bases; nucleotides not matched to a gene: 6. The CDR3 loop spans 15 amino acids. CDR3 bases: TGTGCCAGCAGCTTAGCTAGCGGGTCATGGGAGACCCAGTACTTC. It translates to CASSLASGSWETQYF.

The CDR3 is CASRLAGVVNEQFF. As DNA, the CDR3 is TGCGCCAGCAGACTAGCGGGAGTGGTCAATGAGCAGTTCTTC. This rearrangement joins TRBV5-1 to TRBJ2-1; TRBD2 aligns across 11 bases. CDR1 and CDR2 from the germline V gene are SGHRS and YFSETQ. CDR3 length: 14 residues. Trimming took 5 bases from V and 6 from J; bases not matched to a gene: 4.

V usage is TRBV15 and J usage is TRBJ2-1; 14 positions agree with TRBD2. Per germline, CDR1 LNHNV and CDR2 YYDKDF (reference sequence). The CDR3 sequence is 18 residues long. V was clipped by 0 bases and J by 6 bases; unmatched bases: 7. CDR3 coding DNA: TGTGCCACCAGCAGAGAAAAAGCCGGGACTAGCGGGGGCAATGAGCAGTTCTTC. Translated, it gives CATSREKAGTSGGNEQFF.